Below are 8 T cell receptor beta chains sequenced from a single sample in a study of blood T cell repertoires in COVID-19. The repertoire was sequenced with immunoSEQ multiplex PCR; TCRdb's copy has only in-frame clones and lacks some. There are 180,000 or so clones in the sample; roughly 80% occur only once, and approximately 9.1% lies in the top ten. Specimen: peripheral blood. The receptors here all came from a woman in her 70s with acute or convalescent COVID-19.

This clone was found a few times. The genes are TRBV2 and TRBJ2-3; the D gene is possibly TRBD2 (5 bases). The CDR3 spans 14 residues. Germline V CDR1 and CDR2: SNHLY, FYNNEI. V was clipped by 5 bases and J by 8 bases, with 17 bases between them. CDR3 sequence (DNA): TGTGCCAGCAGTCGAGGACTTCCTTCGGGTACGCAGTATTTT. Its translation is CASSRGLPSGTQYF.

The V call is TRBV5-1, the J call TRBJ1-3, with TRBD1 as a possible D gene (5 bases). CDR1 is SGHRS and CDR2 is YFSETQ in the germline V gene. This CDR3 is 17 amino acids long. Trimming shortened V by 0 bases and J by 0 bases, and 13 bases separated the two germline ends. CDR3 nucleotides: TGCGCCAGCAGCTTGGGGGGCTCGCGAAACTCTGGAAACACCATATATTTT. It yields the protein CASSLGGSRNSGNTIYF.

J is TRBJ1-2 and V is TRBV7-2, with TRBD1 identical over 8 bases. The J segment lost 8 bases and the V segment lost 2 bases, leaving 7 bases of the junction unmatched. In germline, CDR1 is SGHTA, CDR2 FQGNSA. The CDR3 runs 14 residues. The CDR3 DNA is TGTGCCAGCAGCTTACAACAGGCAGGGGGCGGCTACACCTTC. As protein: CASSLQQAGGGYTF.

The chain uses TRBV7-6 and TRBJ1-2, with 7 bases aligning to TRBD1. Trimming cost V 5 bases and J 4 bases; bases outside gene matches: 16. Germline assignment: CDR1 SGHVS and CDR2 FNYEAQ. This CDR3 region has 17 residues. The CDR3 here is CASSLYPGQDARYGYTF. The CDR3 DNA reads TGTGCCAGCAGCCTATACCCTGGACAGGACGCACGCTATGGCTACACCTTC.

This clone has just a few counts. The V call is TRBV7-2, the J call TRBJ1-6; the D is unclear. The germline CDR1 and CDR2 sequences are SGHTA and FQGNSA. Trimming removed 6 bases at V and 8 bases at J, with 14 bases between. This CDR3 has 14 amino acids. Here the CDR3 reads CASSKQQPDSPLHF. The CDR3 DNA sequence: TGTGCCAGCAGTAAACAGCAACCTGATTCACCCCTCCACTTT.

The V call is TRBV7-9, the J call TRBJ2-2; a weak D match, TRBD2 (5 bases). CDR3 length: 16 residues. The germline V gene has CDR1 SEHNR and CDR2 FQNEAQ (reference sequence). Between the trimmed V and J ends, which lost 5 bases and 1 base, there was a span of 14 bases. The CDR3 sequence is CASSPMDSLNTGELFF. As DNA, the CDR3 is TGTGCCAGCAGCCCCATGGACTCCTTGAACACCGGGGAGCTGTTTTTT.

This chain joins TRBV5-1 and TRBJ2-4; D gene ambiguous. The germline gives CDR1 SGHRS, CDR2 YFSETQ. The CDR3 has 16 residues. The V gene lost 0 bases and the J gene lost 0 bases, with 10 bases spanning the gap. CDR3 region: CASSLEQSKAKNIQYF. CDR3 nucleotides: TGCGCCAGCAGCTTGGAACAGTCGAAAGCCAAAAACATTCAGTACTTC.

This clone occurred once. The chain couples TRBV5-1 to TRBJ2-2, with D tentatively TRBD2 (5 bases). Germline V gives CDR1 SGHRS, CDR2 YFSETQ. The CDR3 covers 14 residues. Trimming removed 5 bases at V and 7 bases at J, with 15 bases between. The CDR3 spells CASSGRGQDGELFF. CDR3 DNA sequence: TGCGCCAGCAGTGGTCGCGGGCAGGACGGGGAGCTGTTTTTT.